This T cell receptor (beta chain) is from a study of lymphopenia after photon versus proton radiotherapy. Clones were sequenced by immunoSEQ multiplex PCR, and TCRdb holds only the in-frame ones, with some missing. In the table there are about 61,000 clones, about 86% of which are singletons. The germline V and J ends were trimmed by 6 bases and 4 bases, with 18 bases remaining between them. The germline gives CDR1 MNHEY, CDR2 SVGAGI. The CDR3 has 15 residues. The source was peripheral blood, collected from a patient treated with photon-based radiotherapy. The chain links TRBV6-5 to TRBJ1-2; possibly TRBD1 for D (5 bases). This receptor was taken from a man aged 35-49 years with gastric cancer. The CDR3 nucleotides read TGTGCCAGCAGCGTAATCGGGGCGCGGCTCTATGGCTACACCTTC. Protein product: CASSVIGARLYGYTF.